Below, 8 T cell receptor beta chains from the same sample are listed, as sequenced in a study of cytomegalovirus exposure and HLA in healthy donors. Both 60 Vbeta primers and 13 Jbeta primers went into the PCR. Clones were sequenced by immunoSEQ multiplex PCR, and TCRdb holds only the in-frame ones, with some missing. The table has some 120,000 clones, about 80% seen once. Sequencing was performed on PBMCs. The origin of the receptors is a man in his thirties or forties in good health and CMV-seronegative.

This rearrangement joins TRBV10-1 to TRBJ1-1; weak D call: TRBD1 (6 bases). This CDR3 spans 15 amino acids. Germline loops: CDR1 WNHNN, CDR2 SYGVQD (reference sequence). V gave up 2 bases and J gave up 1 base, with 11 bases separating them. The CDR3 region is CASSEDQGSNTEAFF. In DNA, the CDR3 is TGCGCCAGCAGTGAGGACCAGGGGTCGAACACTGAAGCTTTCTTT.

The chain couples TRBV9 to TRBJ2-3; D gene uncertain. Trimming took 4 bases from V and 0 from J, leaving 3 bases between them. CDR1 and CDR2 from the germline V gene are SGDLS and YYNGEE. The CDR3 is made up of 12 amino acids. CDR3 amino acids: CASSLSTDTQYF. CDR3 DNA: TGTGCCAGCAGCCTGAGCACAGATACGCAGTATTTT.

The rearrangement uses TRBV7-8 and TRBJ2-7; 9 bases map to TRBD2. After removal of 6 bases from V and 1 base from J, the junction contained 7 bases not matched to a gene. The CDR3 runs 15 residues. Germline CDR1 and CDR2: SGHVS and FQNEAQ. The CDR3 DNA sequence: TGTGCCAGCAGAAAGGCGACTAGCGGTTCCTACGAGCAGTACTTC. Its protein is CASRKATSGSYEQYF.

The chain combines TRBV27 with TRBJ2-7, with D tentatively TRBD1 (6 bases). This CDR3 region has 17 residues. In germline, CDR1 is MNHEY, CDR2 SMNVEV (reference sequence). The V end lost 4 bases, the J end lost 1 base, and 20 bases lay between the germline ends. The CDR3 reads CASSWNAAPGQSYEQYF. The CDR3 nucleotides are TGTGCCAGCAGTTGGAACGCCGCGCCGGGACAATCCTACGAGCAGTACTTC.

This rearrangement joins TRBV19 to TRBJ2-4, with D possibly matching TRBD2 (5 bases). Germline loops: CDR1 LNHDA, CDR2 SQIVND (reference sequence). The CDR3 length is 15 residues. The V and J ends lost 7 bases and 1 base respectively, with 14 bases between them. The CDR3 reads CASNKGSAAKNIQYF. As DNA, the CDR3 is TGTGCCAGTAACAAAGGGAGTGCGGCCAAAAACATTCAGTACTTC. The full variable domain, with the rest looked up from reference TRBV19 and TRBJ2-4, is DGGITQSPKYLFRKEGQNVTLSCEQNLNHDAMYWYRQDPGQGLRLIYYSQIVNDFQKGDIAEGYSVSREKKESFPLTVTSAQKNPTAFYLCASNKGSAAKNIQYFGAGTRLSVL.

The CDR3 DNA follows: TGTGCCAGCAGCTCTCTACACCGGGAGGGCCCGATTCTAGGGCAGTTCTTC. Residues: CASSSLHREGPILGQFF. The chain couples TRBV7-9 to TRBJ2-1; 8 bases are a match to TRBD2. V shed 4 bases and J 12 bases; nucleotides not matched to a gene: 20. Germline values: CDR1 SEHNR, CDR2 FQNEAQ (reference sequence). The CDR3 contains 17 residues.

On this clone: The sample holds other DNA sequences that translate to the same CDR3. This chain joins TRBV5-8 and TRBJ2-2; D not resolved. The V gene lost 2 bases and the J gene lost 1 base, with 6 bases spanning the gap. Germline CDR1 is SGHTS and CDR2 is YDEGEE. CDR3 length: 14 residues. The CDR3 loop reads CASSFAGNTGELFF. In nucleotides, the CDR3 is TGTGCCAGCAGCTTCGCAGGGAACACCGGGGAGCTGTTTTTT.

The CDR3 DNA reads as TGTGCCAGCCGATTGACAGAGAGTGTTATGGAAAAACTGTTTTTT. This codes for CASRLTESVMEKLFF. This chain connects TRBV6-5 to TRBJ1-4, with D maybe TRBD1 (5 bases). CDR1 is MNHEY and CDR2 is SVGAGI in the germline V gene. The CDR3 spans 15 residues. V was trimmed by 8 bases and J by 8 bases, leaving 21 bases between them.